These 27 T cell receptor beta chains share one sample of origin, sequenced in a study of control samples from healthy donors and cancer patients (dated by TCRdb to between 2020 and 2021). Library preparation employed the immunoSEQ multiplex PCR assay. TCRdb's version of the immuneACCESS table is confined to in-frame rearrangements and falls short of the full clone set. An unresolved V gene accounts for under half of the shortfall where checked; the remainder is of unknown origin. A total of under 450,000 clones appear in this sample, approximately 92% of them only once. The top ten hold around 6.8% of the sample. The sequencing sample was made of PBMCs. All receptors come from a man in his forties or fifties with head and neck cancer.

The chain has TRBV6-5 and TRBJ1-5; D is undetermined. V shed 6 bases and J shed 3 bases, with 15 bases lying between them. This CDR3 contains 15 residues. CDR1 and CDR2 (germline): MNHEY, SVGAGI. The DNA of the CDR3 is TGTGCCAGCAGCTCCATCACAGATTCCAATCAGCCCCAGCATTTT. Protein: CASSSITDSNQPQHF.

This sequence joins TRBV7-2 and TRBJ1-5; possibly TRBD1 for D (6 bases). Trimming took off 0 bases at V and 4 bases at J, with 10 bases between the two ends. The CDR3 length is 15 residues. Germline CDR1 SGHTA, CDR2 FQGNSA. CDR3 coding DNA: TGTGCCAGCAGCTTAGCGCGGGGGCCAAATCAGCCCCAGCATTTT. This sequence encodes CASSLARGPNQPQHF.

This chain links TRBV6-1 with TRBJ1-5; D is possibly TRBD1 (6 bases). V was clipped by 1 base and J by 5 bases, with 15 bases between them. This CDR3 region has 16 residues. CDR1 and CDR2 (germline): MNHNS, SASEGT. The CDR3 sequence is CASSEEGRGWDQPQHF. The CDR3 DNA is TGTGCCAGCAGTGAAGAGGGCAGGGGATGGGATCAGCCCCAGCATTTT.

The CDR3 spells CASIRFQGANTEAFF. The CDR3 nucleotides read TGTGCCAGCATACGCTTTCAGGGGGCTAACACTGAAGCTTTCTTT. The genes are TRBV2 and TRBJ1-1; 8 bases agree with TRBD1. CDR1 is SNHLY and CDR2 is FYNNEI in the germline V gene. This CDR3 is 15 amino acids long. The J segment lost 2 bases and the V segment lost 7 bases, leaving 9 bases of the junction unmatched. The variable domain in full, with the rest retrieved from reference TRBV2 and TRBJ1-1, is EPEVTQTPSHQVTQMGQEVILRCVPISNHLYFYWYRQILGQKVEFLVSFYNNEISEKSEIFDDQFSVERPDGSNFTLKIRSTKLEDSAMYFCASIRFQGANTEAFFGQGTRLTVV.

The chain recombines TRBV28 with TRBJ1-2, with TRBD1 matching over 7 bases. The CDR3 length is 16 residues. V was clipped by 1 base and J by 0 bases; unmatched bases: 5. CDR1 is MDHEN and CDR2 is SYDVKM in the germline V gene. The CDR3 sequence: CASSLSRGRANYGYTF. CDR3 sequence (DNA): TGTGCCAGCAGTTTATCTAGGGGGCGAGCTAACTATGGCTACACCTTC.

This sequence joins TRBV28 and TRBJ1-1; no reliable D call. Germline V lookup: CDR1 MDHEN, CDR2 SYDVKM. V was pared by 4 bases and J by 6 bases, with 18 bases between. CDR3 length equals 15 residues. In DNA, the CDR3 is TGTGCCAGCAGTTCCGTACTTTACAGTTCCCCTGAAGCTTTCTTT. Translated, it gives CASSSVLYSSPEAFF.

The J gene is TRBJ2-6, the V gene TRBV9, with D uncertain. Germline CDR1 reads SGDLS; CDR2 reads YYNGEE. This CDR3 is built from 15 residues. The V end lost 0 bases, the J end lost 1 base, and 5 bases lay between the germline ends. CDR3 nucleotide sequence: TGTGCCAGCAGCGTAGCCGAATCTGGGGCCAACGTCCTGACTTTC. This sequence encodes CASSVAESGANVLTF. The complete variable domain, with remaining parts taken from reference TRBV9 and TRBJ2-6, reads DSGVTQTPKHLITATGQRVTLRCSPRSGDLSVYWYQQSLDQGLQFLIQYYNGEERAKGNILERFSAQQFPDLHSELNLSSLELGDSALYFCASSVAESGANVLTFGAGSRLTVL.

V usage is TRBV28 and J usage is TRBJ1-5; maybe TRBD1 (5 bases). The CDR3 is 14 amino acids. V lost 5 bases and J lost 2, with 10 bases in between. Germline assignment: CDR1 MDHEN and CDR2 SYDVKM. In nucleotides, the CDR3 is TGTGCCAGCAGTCCCTCACAGGGCAATCAGCCCCAGCATTTT. Its protein product is CASSPSQGNQPQHF. The complete variable domain, with remaining parts taken from reference TRBV28 and TRBJ1-5, reads DVKVTQSSRYLVKRTGEKVFLECVQDMDHENMFWYRQDPGLGLRLIYFSYDVKMKEKGDIPEGYSVSREKKERFSLILESASTNQTSMYLCASSPSQGNQPQHFGDGTRLSIL.

J is TRBJ2-1 and V is TRBV29-1, with TRBD1 matching over 9 bases. With 6 bases clipped from V and 6 bases from J, the junction kept 6 bases outside the gene matches. CDR3 length: 13 residues. Germline V gene sequence: CDR1 SQVTM, CDR2 ANQGSEA. CDR3 in DNA: TGCAGCGTGGCCGGGACAGGGATCAATGAGCAGTTCTTC. This gives the protein CSVAGTGINEQFF.

V and J are TRBV6-1 and TRBJ2-1; TRBD2 matches 13 bases. Germline CDR1 MNHNS, CDR2 SASEGT. With 2 bases clipped from V and 2 bases from J, the junction kept 6 bases outside the gene matches. The CDR3 is 18 amino acids. DNA for the CDR3: TGTGCCAGCAGTGAACGGGGACTAGCGGGGCCCGCCTACAATGAGCAGTTCTTC. Translation gives CASSERGLAGPAYNEQFF.

About this clone: Other nucleotide sequences in the sample specify the same CDR3. The chain carries TRBV9 and TRBJ2-3; D is unclear. Germline lookup yields CDR1 SGDLS and CDR2 YYNGEE. This CDR3 comprises 12 residues. V lost 2 bases and J lost 4, with 5 bases in between. This chain's CDR3 is CASSVESDTQYF. For the CDR3, the DNA is TGTGCCAGCAGCGTCGAATCAGATACGCAGTATTTT.

The genes are TRBV5-6 and TRBJ2-5, with 7 bases lining up with TRBD1. The CDR3 contains 14 residues. With 2 bases clipped from V and 3 bases from J, the junction kept 4 bases outside the gene matches. Looked up from germline, CDR1 is SGHDT and CDR2 is YYEEEE. The CDR3 nucleotides read TGTGCCAGCAGCTTTCCCGGGACAGAAGAGACCCAGTACTTC. It specifies CASSFPGTEETQYF. The full variable domain, its missing parts supplied by reference TRBV5-6 and TRBJ2-5, is DAGVTQSPTHLIKTRGQQVTLRCSPKSGHDTVSWYQQALGQGPQFIFQYYEEEERQRGNFPDRFSGHQFPNYSSELNVNALLLGDSALYLCASSFPGTEETQYFGPGTRLLVL.

As for this clone: One end of the junction varies from germline; a read error may be responsible. The rearrangement uses TRBV28 and TRBJ1-2; no firm D call. Germline V lookup: CDR1 MDHEN, CDR2 SYDVKM. The CDR3 sequence is 11 residues long. CDR3 residues: CASSLERKWDF. The CDR3 region has the DNA TGTGCCAGCAGTTTAGAAAGAAAATGGGATTTC.

The chain employs TRBV19 and TRBJ2-2; D possibly uses TRBD1 or TRBD2 (5 bases each). CDR3 length equals 14 residues. V lost 8 bases and J lost 8, with 18 bases in between. CDR1 and CDR2 from the germline V gene are LNHDA and SQIVND (reference sequence). The CDR3 spells CASQKGTSSGELFF. The CDR3, as DNA: TGTGCCAGTCAAAAGGGGACGTCGTCTGGGGAGCTGTTTTTT.

This chain links TRBV19 with TRBJ2-5; 7 bases align to TRBD2. The V gene end was trimmed by 4 bases and the J gene end by 4 bases; junction bases not matched to a gene: 6. Germline lookup yields CDR1 LNHDA and CDR2 SQIVND (reference sequence). The CDR3 is 14 residues long. The CDR3 reads CASSNREAGETQYF. CDR3 sequence (DNA): TGTGCCAGTAGTAATCGGGAGGCAGGAGAGACCCAGTACTTC.

V gene TRBV10-3 combines with J gene TRBJ1-5, with no clear D. Germline V CDR1 and CDR2: ENHRY, SYGVKD. The length of the CDR3 is 15 residues. V was shortened by 2 bases and J by 2 bases, with 10 bases between the two germline ends. In DNA, the CDR3 is TGTGCCATCAGTGAGAGGGATACGGGCAATCAGCCCCAGCATTTT. Translating it yields CAISERDTGNQPQHF.

The rearrangement joins TRBV11-2 to TRBJ1-5, with D possibly being TRBD1 (6 bases). V lost 5 bases and J lost 4, with 9 bases in between. Germline V gene data show CDR1 as SGHAT and CDR2 as FQNNGV. CDR3 length: 13 residues. This CDR3 reads CASSMGQNQPQHF. The CDR3 nucleotides are TGTGCCAGCAGCATGGGACAAAATCAGCCCCAGCATTTT.

This chain joins TRBV5-6 and TRBJ1-5; tentatively, D is TRBD1 (6 bases). The V gene's germline CDR1 is SGHDT and CDR2 YYEEEE. Trimming removed 4 bases at V and 7 bases at J, with 15 bases between. The CDR3 runs to 14 residues. The CDR3 protein is CASSVLRGKQPQHF. The CDR3 DNA is TGTGCCAGCAGCGTCCTTAGGGGGAAACAGCCCCAGCATTTT.

V gene TRBV5-1 combines with J gene TRBJ2-2, with 10 positions matching TRBD2. Looked up from germline, CDR1 is SGHRS and CDR2 is YFSETQ. The ends lost 0 bases at V and 3 bases at J; junction bases unmatched: 5. The CDR3 is 17 residues long. The chain's CDR3 is CASSLEPSGGYTGELFF. In DNA, the CDR3 is TGCGCCAGCAGCTTGGAGCCTAGCGGGGGATACACCGGGGAGCTGTTTTTT.

The chain has TRBV7-3 and TRBJ2-7; D gene uncertain. The V and J ends lost 2 bases and 2 bases respectively, with 13 bases between them. The CDR3 sequence is 15 residues long. Germline V gene sequence: CDR1 SGHTA, CDR2 FQGTGA. The CDR3 protein is CASSLDSLGPYEQYF. CDR3 bases: TGTGCCAGCAGCTTAGATTCCCTGGGTCCCTACGAGCAGTACTTC.

This clone was recorded only once. V usage is TRBV29-1 and J usage is TRBJ1-2, with TRBD1 as a possible D gene (6 bases). Germline V gene data show CDR1 as SQVTM and CDR2 as ANQGSEA. The CDR3 is 13 residues long. V was pared by 8 bases and J by 8 bases, with 21 bases between. The CDR3 region has the DNA TGCAGCCTAAGTAAACAGGGTTTACTCGGCTACACCTTC. Amino acids: CSLSKQGLLGYTF.

V gene TRBV7-9 combines with J gene TRBJ1-1; D uncertain. The V and J ends lost 0 bases and 1 base respectively, with 9 bases between them. CDR3 length: 15 amino acids. Germline V gene lookup returns CDR1 SEHNR and CDR2 FQNEAQ (reference sequence). The CDR3 nucleotides read TGTGCCAGCAGCTTAGCGATAGGAGGGAACACTGAAGCTTTCTTT. Residues: CASSLAIGGNTEAFF.

Only one count was recorded for this clone. This rearrangement joins TRBV27 to TRBJ2-3, with D possibly matching TRBD1 (6 bases). Germline V gene data show CDR1 as MNHEY and CDR2 as SMNVEV (reference sequence). This CDR3 contains 15 residues. Trimming stripped 5 bases from V and 5 bases from J, with 17 bases between. CDR3 loop: CASSPRAGVVDTQYF. In DNA form, the CDR3 reads TGTGCCAGCAGTCCCCGGGCAGGGGTTGTAGATACGCAGTATTTT.

DNA of the CDR3: TGTGCCAGCAGTTTCCGGGACCGTTTTATTCATTCGGGAGGCTACACCTTC. It yields the protein CASSFRDRFIHSGGYTF. The chain is built from TRBV28 and TRBJ1-2; tentatively, D is TRBD1 (5 bases). This CDR3 has 17 residues. Germline V gene data show CDR1 as MDHEN and CDR2 as SYDVKM. The V and J ends lost 3 bases and 8 bases respectively, with 25 bases between them.

V and J are TRBV29-1 and TRBJ2-6; 9 nucleotides agree with TRBD1. The CDR3 has 15 amino acids. V trimming: 3 bases; J trimming: 4 bases; junction bases outside the gene matches: 4. Germline CDR1 reads SQVTM; CDR2 reads ANQGSEA. CDR3 protein: CSVEGQGTGANVLTF. As DNA, the CDR3 is TGCAGCGTTGAGGGACAGGGAACCGGGGCCAACGTCCTGACTTTC.

This clone appeared once. Here the CDR3 reads CASSQGRDKPPYEQYF. CDR3 coding DNA: TGCGCCAGCAGCCAAGGCCGAGACAAGCCCCCCTACGAGCAGTACTTC. J is TRBJ2-7 and V is TRBV4-3; D gene ambiguous. Germline V gene sequence: CDR1 LGHNA, CDR2 YSLEER. The CDR3 is 16 residues long. V was trimmed by 1 base and J by 2 bases, leaving 15 bases between them.

CDR3 protein: CASSPPAGVEETQYF. The CDR3 DNA reads as TGTGCCAGCAGTCCACCAGCGGGAGTGGAGGAGACCCAGTACTTC. The chain has TRBV28 and TRBJ2-5; 8 bases fit TRBD2. The CDR3 spans 15 residues. Germline CDR1 MDHEN, CDR2 SYDVKM. Trimming at V came to 5 bases and at J to 5 bases, leaving 10 bases not matched to a gene.